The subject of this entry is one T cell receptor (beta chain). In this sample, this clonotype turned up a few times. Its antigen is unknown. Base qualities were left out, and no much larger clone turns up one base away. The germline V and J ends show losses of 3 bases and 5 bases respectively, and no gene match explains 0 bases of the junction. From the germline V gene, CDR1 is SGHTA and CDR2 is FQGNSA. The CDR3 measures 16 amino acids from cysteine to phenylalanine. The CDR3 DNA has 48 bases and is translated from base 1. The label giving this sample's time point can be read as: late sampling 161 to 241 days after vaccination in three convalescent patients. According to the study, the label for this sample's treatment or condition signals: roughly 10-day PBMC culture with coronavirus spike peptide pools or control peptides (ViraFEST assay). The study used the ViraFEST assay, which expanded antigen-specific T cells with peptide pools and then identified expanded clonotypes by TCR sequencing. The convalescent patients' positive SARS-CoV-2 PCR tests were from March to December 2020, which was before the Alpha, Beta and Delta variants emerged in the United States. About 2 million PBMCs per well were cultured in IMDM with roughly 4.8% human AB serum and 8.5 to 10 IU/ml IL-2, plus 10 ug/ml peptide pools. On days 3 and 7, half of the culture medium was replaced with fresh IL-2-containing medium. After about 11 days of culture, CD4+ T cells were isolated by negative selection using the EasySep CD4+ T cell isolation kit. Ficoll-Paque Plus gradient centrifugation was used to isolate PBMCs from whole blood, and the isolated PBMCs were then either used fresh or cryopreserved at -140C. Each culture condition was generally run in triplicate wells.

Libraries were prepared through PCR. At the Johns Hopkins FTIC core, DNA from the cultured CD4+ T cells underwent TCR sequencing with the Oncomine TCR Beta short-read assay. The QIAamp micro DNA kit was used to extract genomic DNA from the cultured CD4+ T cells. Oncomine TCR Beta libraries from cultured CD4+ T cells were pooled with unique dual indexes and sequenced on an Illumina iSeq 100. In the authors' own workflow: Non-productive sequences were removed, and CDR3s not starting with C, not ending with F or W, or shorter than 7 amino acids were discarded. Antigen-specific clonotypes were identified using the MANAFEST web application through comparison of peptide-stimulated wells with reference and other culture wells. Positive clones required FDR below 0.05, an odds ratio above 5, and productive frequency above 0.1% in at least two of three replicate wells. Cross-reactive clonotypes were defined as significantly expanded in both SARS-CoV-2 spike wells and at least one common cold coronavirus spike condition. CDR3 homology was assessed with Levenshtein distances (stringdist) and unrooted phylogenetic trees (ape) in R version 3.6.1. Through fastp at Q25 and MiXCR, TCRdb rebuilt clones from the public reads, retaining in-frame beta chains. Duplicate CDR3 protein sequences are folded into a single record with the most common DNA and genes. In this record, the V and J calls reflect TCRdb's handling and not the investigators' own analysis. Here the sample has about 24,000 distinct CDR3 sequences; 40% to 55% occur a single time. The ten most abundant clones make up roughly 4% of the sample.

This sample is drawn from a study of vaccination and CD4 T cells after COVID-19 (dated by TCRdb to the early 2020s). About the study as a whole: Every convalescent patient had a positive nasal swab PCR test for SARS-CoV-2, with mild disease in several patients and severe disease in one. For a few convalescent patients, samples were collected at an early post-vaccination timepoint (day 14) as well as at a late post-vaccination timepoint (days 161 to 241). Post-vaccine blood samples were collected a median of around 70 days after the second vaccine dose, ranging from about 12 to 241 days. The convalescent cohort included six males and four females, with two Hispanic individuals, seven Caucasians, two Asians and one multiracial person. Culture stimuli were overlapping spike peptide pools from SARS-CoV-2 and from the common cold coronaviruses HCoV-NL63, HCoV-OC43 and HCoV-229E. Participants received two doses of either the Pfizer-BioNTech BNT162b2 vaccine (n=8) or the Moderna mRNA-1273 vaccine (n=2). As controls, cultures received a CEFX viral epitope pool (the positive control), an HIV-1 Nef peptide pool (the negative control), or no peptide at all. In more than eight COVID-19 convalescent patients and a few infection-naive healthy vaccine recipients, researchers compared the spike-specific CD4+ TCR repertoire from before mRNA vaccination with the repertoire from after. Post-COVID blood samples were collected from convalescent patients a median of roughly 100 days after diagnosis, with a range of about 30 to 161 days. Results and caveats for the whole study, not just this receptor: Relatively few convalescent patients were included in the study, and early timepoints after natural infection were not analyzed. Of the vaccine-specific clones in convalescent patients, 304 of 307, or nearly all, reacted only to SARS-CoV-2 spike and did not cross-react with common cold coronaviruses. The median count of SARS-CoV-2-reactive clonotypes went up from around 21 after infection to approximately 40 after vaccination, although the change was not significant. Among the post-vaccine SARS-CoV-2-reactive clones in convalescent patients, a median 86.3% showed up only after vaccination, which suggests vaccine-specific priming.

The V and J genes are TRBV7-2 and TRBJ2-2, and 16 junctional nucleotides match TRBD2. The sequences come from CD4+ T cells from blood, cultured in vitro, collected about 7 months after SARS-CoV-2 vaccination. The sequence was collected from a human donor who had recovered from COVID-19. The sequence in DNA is TGTGCCAGCAGCTTGGGACTAGCGGGAGGGACCGGGGAGCTGTTTTTT. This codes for CASSLGLAGGTGELFF.